This T cell receptor (beta chain) was sequenced during a study of T cells expressing NK-cell markers (TCRdb year 2020). Regarding the research as a whole: In sorted CD3+CD56+NKG2C+, CD3+CD56+NKG2C- and CD3+CD56-NKG2C+ T-cell subsets from eight or nine donors, TCR beta-chain repertoires were profiled. Sequencing of the libraries produced 2 x 150 bp reads on Illumina HiSeq 2000/2500, MiSeq or NextSeq. All eight donors whose samples were sequenced were randomly selected healthy volunteers, three of them men and five women. Among the eight sequenced donors, only one was HCMV-seronegative, while the other seven were HCMV-seropositive. Results and caveats for the whole study, not just this receptor: It remained unclear whether the expanded NKG2C-expressing T cell clones were specific for HCMV antigens. Those dominant clonotypes were again the most abundant among CD3+CD56-NKG2C+ cells in several donors, at about 28.3-65%. In six donors, the dominant CD3+CD56+NKG2C+ clonotypes ranked among the top 10 CD8+ clonotypes, making up roughly 1.0-8% of CD8+ T cells.

A commercial ELISA kit detecting HCMV-specific IgG in serum was used to determine HCMV serostatus. Peripheral blood mononuclear cells were isolated from blood by Ficoll density gradient centrifugation. A word on this clonotype: What this receptor recognizes is not known.

Reads for this sample came from an Illumina HiSeq 2000. The TCR beta cDNA libraries were made using 5'RACE template switching, a step that added both a universal primer site and unique molecular identifiers. cDNA synthesis was primed from the TCR beta constant segment, followed by two successive PCR amplification steps. The authors processed their data as follows. MIGEC handled demultiplexing of the reads and grouping by UMI, while MiTCR was used to assemble and quantify clonotypes. Only TCR cDNA sequences supported by at least two reads were kept to exclude erroneous sequences. The tcR package was used for downstream repertoire analysis, and clonotypes were matched between fractions using CDR3 nucleotide sequence together with V segment. VDJmatch was used to annotate antigen specificity against VDJdb, with one amino acid substitution in CDR3 allowed. Once TCRdb had reprocessed the reads, it stored one entry per CDR3 protein sequence and supplied no DNA. TCRdb assigned the V and J calls; the authors' analysis was not used. Per the sample table, the count is some 450,000 distinct CDR3 sequences. Together, the top ten hold about 7.1% of the sample.

Including the terminal cysteine and phenylalanine, the CDR3 comprises 16 residues. No coding sequence is recorded. According to the germline V gene (reference sequence), CDR1 reads DFQATT and CDR2 reads SNEGSKA. Here the chain combines TRBV20-1 and TRBJ2-5; absent DNA, TCRdb's TRBD2 call cannot be checked. The receptor was isolated from a woman between 18 and 69 years old in good health. The sequencing sample was made of blood T cells: a sorted CD56 or NKG2C T cell subset, CD4+ or CD8+ T cells, or bulk PBMC T cells (not recorded which). For the CDR3, the sequence is CSASQRHEDFQETQYF.